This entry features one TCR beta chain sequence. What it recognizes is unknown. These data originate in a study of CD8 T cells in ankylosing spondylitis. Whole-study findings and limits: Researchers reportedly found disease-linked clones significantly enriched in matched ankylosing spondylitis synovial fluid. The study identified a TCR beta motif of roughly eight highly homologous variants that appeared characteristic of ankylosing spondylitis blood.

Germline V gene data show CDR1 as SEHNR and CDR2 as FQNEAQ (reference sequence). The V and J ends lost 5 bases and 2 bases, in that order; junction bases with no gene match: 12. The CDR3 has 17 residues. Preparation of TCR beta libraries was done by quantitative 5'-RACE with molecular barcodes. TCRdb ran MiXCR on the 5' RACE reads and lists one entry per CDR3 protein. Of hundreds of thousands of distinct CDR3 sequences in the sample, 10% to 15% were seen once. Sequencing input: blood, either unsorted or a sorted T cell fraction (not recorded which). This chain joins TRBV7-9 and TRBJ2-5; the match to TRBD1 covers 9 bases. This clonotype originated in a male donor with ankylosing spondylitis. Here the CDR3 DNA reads TGTGCCAGCAGCATGGGGGGGGACAGGGCATATCAAGAGACCCAGTACTTC. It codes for CASSMGGDRAYQETQYF.